The entry below describes one TCR beta chain. What it recognizes is unknown. Trimming removed 4 bases at V and 2 bases at J, with 13 bases between. The CDR3 has 15 residues. Germline V gene sequence: CDR1 SGHDT, CDR2 YYEEEE. The data are from a study of T cells in narcolepsy. About the research overall: Healthy controls were enrolled alongside patients with narcolepsy type 1 or type 2. General study points: Autoreactive HCRT-specific and TRIB2-specific clonotypes were marked in same-patient CSF-versus-blood CD4+ comparisons.

Clones were sequenced by immunoSEQ multiplex PCR, and TCRdb holds only the in-frame ones, with some missing. Of 20,000 to 30,000 clones listed, approximately 60% were seen once; the top ten hold approximately 12%. The sequence was obtained from a human donor in good health. The sample comprised memory (CD45RA-) CD4+ T cells from blood. This chain uses TRBV5-6 with TRBJ1-3; D is uncertain. CDR3 bases: TGTGCCAGCAGCCCCTCGGGTATCCCTGGAAACACCATATATTTT. Its protein is CASSPSGIPGNTIYF. The full variable domain, in which reference TRBV5-6 and TRBJ1-3 provide the parts outside the CDR3, is DAGVTQSPTHLIKTRGQQVTLRCSPKSGHDTVSWYQQALGQGPQFIFQYYEEEERQRGNFPDRFSGHQFPNYSSELNVNALLLGDSALYLCASSPSGIPGNTIYFGEGSWLTVV.